This note documents a single T cell receptor (beta chain) sequence. The data were taken from a study of blood T cell repertoires in COVID-19. Study-level information: There were acute and convalescent COVID-19 samples, and they came from the United States, Italy and Spain.

Only in-frame clones appear in the TCRdb table, and some are missing; sequencing was by immunoSEQ multiplex PCR. The sample has fewer than 20,000 clones, around 87% seen once. Sample: peripheral blood. The sequence came from a human donor in a cohort sampled during active COVID-19.

The CDR3: CASSLERGIEQYF. CDR3 DNA sequence: TGTGCCAGCAGCTTAGAACGGGGGATCGAGCAGTACTTC. The chain joins TRBV7-2 to TRBJ2-7; possible D gene TRBD2, 6 bases. This CDR3 has 13 residues. V was clipped by 1 base and J by 6 bases, with 10 bases between them. Germline loops: CDR1 SGHTA, CDR2 FQGNSA.